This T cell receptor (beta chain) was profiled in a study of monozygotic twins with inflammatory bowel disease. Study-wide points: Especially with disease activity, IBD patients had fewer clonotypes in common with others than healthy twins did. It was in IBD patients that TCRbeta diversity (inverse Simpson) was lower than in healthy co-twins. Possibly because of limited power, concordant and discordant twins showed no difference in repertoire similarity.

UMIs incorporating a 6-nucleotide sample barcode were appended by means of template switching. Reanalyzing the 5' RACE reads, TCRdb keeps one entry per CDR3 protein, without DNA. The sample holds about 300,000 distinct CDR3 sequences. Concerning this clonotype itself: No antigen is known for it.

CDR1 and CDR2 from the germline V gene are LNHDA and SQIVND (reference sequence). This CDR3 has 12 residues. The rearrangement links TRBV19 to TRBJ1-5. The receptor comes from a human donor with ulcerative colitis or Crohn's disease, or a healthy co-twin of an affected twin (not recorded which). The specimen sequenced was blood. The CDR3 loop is CASLRSGQPQHF.